This passage covers 17 T cell receptor beta chains from one sample sequenced in a study of T-cell reconstitution after alpha-beta-depleted transplantation in children. It was with unique molecular identifiers that the TCRbeta library was prepared. TCRdb itself ran the PCR reads through MiXCR, one entry per CDR3 protein. The sample gives about 97,000 distinct CDR3 sequences, approximately 8% of which show up once; around 15% is in the top ten. The sample was PBMCs, taken before TCRalphabeta/CD19-depleted stem cell transplant. All receptors derive from a boy between 2 and 10 years old with acute lymphoblastic leukemia, due to receive a stem cell transplant.

This clonotype was seen once. This rearrangement joins TRBV2 to TRBJ1-4; D is uncertain. V dropped 0 bases and J dropped 10 bases, with 12 bases sitting between them. In germline, CDR1 is SNHLY, CDR2 FYNNEI. There are 14 residues in the CDR3. CDR3: CASSEATKGGKLFF. CDR3 in DNA: TGTGCCAGCAGTGAAGCCACTAAGGGTGGAAAACTGTTTTTT.

This clonotype has ten or more counts. The chain combines TRBV12-3 or TRBV12-4 with TRBJ1-1; D remains ambiguous. Trimming stripped 2 bases from V and 11 bases from J, with 12 bases between. This CDR3 spans 12 amino acids. CDR3 coding DNA: TGTGCCAGCAGTTTACTTCCGGGGATTGCTTTCTTT. Translation gives CASSLLPGIAFF.

In this sample, this clonotype turned up a few times. The CDR3, as DNA: TGCGCCAGCAGCTTGGCTAGCGGGGGGAACAATGAGCAGTTCTTC. The encoded protein is CASSLASGGNNEQFF. The rearrangement joins TRBV5-1 to TRBJ2-1, with TRBD2 identical over 11 bases. V was pared by 0 bases and J by 5 bases, with 1 base of the junction left unmatched. The length of the CDR3 is 15 residues. In germline, CDR1 is SGHRS, CDR2 YFSETQ.

This clonotype was observed at least ten times. The V call is TRBV5-1, the J call TRBJ2-1, with TRBD2 identical over 16 bases. Per germline, CDR1 SGHRS and CDR2 YFSETQ. CDR3 length: 16 amino acids. Trimming at V came to 4 bases and at J to 7 bases, leaving 5 bases not matched to a gene. The DNA for the CDR3 is TGCGCCAGCAGCCCGGGACTAGCGGGGGGGCCGAATGAGCAGTTCTTC. Translating it yields CASSPGLAGGPNEQFF.

This clonotype was seen repeatedly, ten times or more. The genes are TRBV7-8 and TRBJ2-1; perhaps TRBD1 as D (5 bases). V lost 6 bases and J lost 5, with 17 bases in between. The CDR3 has 15 amino acids. Germline assignment: CDR1 SGHVS and CDR2 FQNEAQ. CDR3 DNA: TGTGCCAGCAGTCTAGACAGCGCCCCCGACAATGAGCAGTTCTTC. This gives the protein CASSLDSAPDNEQFF.

This clonotype was detected a few times. The rearrangement uses TRBV7-8 and TRBJ1-3; D uncertain. The germline CDR1 and CDR2 sequences are SGHVS and FQNEAQ. The CDR3 has 12 residues. Trimming removed 8 bases at V and 0 bases at J, with 5 bases between. CDR3 bases: TGTGCCAGCGCGAGCTCTGGAAACACCATATATTTT. Amino acid sequence: CASASSGNTIYF.

This clonotype was counted at least ten times. CDR3 region: CASNPGQESYNEQFF. CDR3 bases: TGTGCCAGCAACCCGGGACAGGAATCCTACAATGAGCAGTTCTTC. V usage is TRBV13 and J usage is TRBJ2-1; the match to TRBD1 covers 8 bases. V lost 7 bases to trimming and J lost 1 base; unmatched junction nucleotides: 6. CDR1 and CDR2 from the germline V gene are PRHDT and FYEKMQ (reference sequence). The CDR3 extends over 15 amino acids. Combining the CDR3 with reference TRBV13 and TRBJ2-1 gives the whole variable domain AAGVIQSPRHLIKEKRETATLKCYPIPRHDTVYWYQQGPGQDPQFLISFYEKMQSDKGSIPDRFSAQQFSDYHSELNMSSLELGDSALYFCASNPGQESYNEQFFGPGTRLTVL.

This clonotype appeared a few times. This sequence joins TRBV5-1 and TRBJ1-2; no firm D call. The CDR3 is 13 residues long. The V end was cut by 4 bases, the J end by 5 bases, with 12 bases between. Looked up from germline, CDR1 is SGHRS and CDR2 is YFSETQ. In nucleotides, the CDR3 is TGCGCCAGCAGCCCCGACCCTCTATATGGCTACACCTTC. Residues: CASSPDPLYGYTF.

This clonotype was seen a handful of times. The rearrangement links TRBV19 to TRBJ1-6; 10 bases line up with TRBD1. The trim removed 5 bases at V and 9 bases at J, leaving 7 bases unmatched. Per germline, CDR1 LNHDA and CDR2 SQIVND (reference sequence). The CDR3 runs to 15 residues. The CDR3 sequence is CASSPLTGGGSPLHF. Written as DNA, the CDR3 is TGTGCCAGTAGTCCTCTGACAGGGGGCGGTTCACCCCTCCACTTT.

The J gene is TRBJ1-5, the V gene TRBV5-4; 8 nucleotides agree with TRBD1. The V and J ends lost 0 bases and 0 bases, in that order; junction bases with no gene match: 17. The germline V gene has CDR1 SGHNT and CDR2 YYREEE (reference sequence). This CDR3 has 21 residues. The CDR3 DNA reads as TGTGCCAGCAGCTTGGTGCTCATCTTTGGGACAGGCCTTAATAGCAATCAGCCCCAGCATTTT. This encodes CASSLVLIFGTGLNSNQPQHF.

This clonotype was found many times. The chain links TRBV5-1 to TRBJ2-7, with D possibly being TRBD1 (5 bases). The CDR3 is 14 residues long. The V gene's germline CDR1 is SGHRS and CDR2 YFSETQ. Between the trimmed V and J ends, which lost 2 bases and 6 bases, there was a span of 15 bases. This CDR3 reads CASSFQQGPGEQYF. The CDR3 DNA follows: TGCGCCAGCAGCTTTCAGCAGGGCCCGGGCGAGCAGTACTTC. The variable domain in full, completed from reference TRBV5-1 and TRBJ2-7, reads KAGVTQTPRYLIKTRGQQVTLSCSPISGHRSVSWYQQTPGQGLQFLFEYFSETQRNKGNFPGRFSGRQFSNSRSEMNVSTLELGDSALYLCASSFQQGPGEQYFGPGTRLTVT.

V is TRBV13 and J is TRBJ1-2; possible D gene TRBD1, 6 bases. Germline V gene sequence: CDR1 PRHDT, CDR2 FYEKMQ (reference sequence). Trimming took off 2 bases at V and 4 bases at J, with 8 bases between the two ends. CDR3 size: 13 residues. This chain's CDR3 is CASSLTGRYGYTF. The CDR3 bases are TGTGCCAGCAGCTTAACAGGGCGCTATGGCTACACCTTC.

Ten or more counts support this clonotype. The chain combines TRBV20-1 with TRBJ2-7; no definite D call. CDR3 length: 11 residues. Germline loops: CDR1 DFQATT, CDR2 SNEGSKA (reference sequence). Trimming left V 6 bases short and J 1 base short, with 7 bases between. CDR3 bases: TGCAGTGCATACAGATCCTACGAGCAGTACTTC. Its protein product is CSAYRSYEQYF.

This clonotype occurred many times. V gene TRBV20-1 combines with J gene TRBJ1-6; D is undetermined. The CDR3 runs to 15 residues. CDR1 and CDR2 from the germline V gene are DFQATT and SNEGSKA (reference sequence). The ends were cut back, 2 bases at V and 5 bases at J, with 13 bases in the middle. CDR3 DNA: TGCAGTGCTAGACAGCCAGTTCCGGATAATTCACCCCTCCACTTT. This translates into CSARQPVPDNSPLHF.

Only a few counts were recorded for this clonotype. This sequence joins TRBV29-1 and TRBJ2-1, with TRBD2 identical over 8 bases. V lost 5 bases to trimming and J lost 4 bases; unmatched junction nucleotides: 4. This CDR3 comprises 13 residues. CDR1 is SQVTM, CDR2 ANQGSEA, per germline. The CDR3 bases are TGCAGCGTTCGAACTAGCGGTTACAATGAGCAGTTCTTC. Encoded protein: CSVRTSGYNEQFF.

In this sample, this clonotype turned up a few times. V and J are TRBV20-1 and TRBJ1-2; no firm D call. The ends were cut back, 1 base at V and 8 bases at J, with 8 bases in the middle. This CDR3 contains 11 residues. CDR1 and CDR2 (germline): DFQATT, SNEGSKA (reference sequence). CDR3 sequence reads: CSARVAGGYTF. The DNA of the CDR3 is TGCAGTGCTAGAGTAGCTGGGGGCTACACCTTC.

The chain uses TRBV28 and TRBJ2-3, with D possibly matching TRBD1 (5 bases). Trimming removed 2 bases at V and 1 base at J, with 7 bases between. Per germline, CDR1 MDHEN and CDR2 SYDVKM. CDR3 length: 14 residues. CDR3 coding DNA: TGTGCCAGCAGTTTAAGCAGGGGCACAGATACGCAGTATTTT. Translation gives CASSLSRGTDTQYF.